The rows below give T cell receptor beta chains drawn from one sample of a study of blood T cells in healthy people across ages. TCRdb re-analysed the 5' RACE reads in MiXCR, keeping a single row per CDR3 protein. Here the sample spans around 800,000 distinct CDR3 sequences, about 62% being singletons. Sample: blood. These receptors originate from a young man in good health. The CDR3 runs from the conserved cysteine through the conserved F or W. Fields, in order: CDR3 length, V gene, J gene, clone size, D gene, CDR3 DNA, CDR3 protein. A D gene is named only where the DNA matches it firmly. Clone sizes are given selectively: once, few, many, or a class where the clone is expanded.

15,TRBV6-2/TRBV6-3,TRBJ1-1,.,.,TGTGCCAGCAGTTTAATCAGGGAATCGTCCGCTGAAGCTTTCTTT,CASSLIRESSAEAFF
14,TRBV4-3,TRBJ2-3,.,.,TGCGCCAGCAGCCAGGCGGCTGGGGGAAATACGCAGTATTTT,CASSQAAGGNTQYF
13,TRBV6-2/TRBV6-3,TRBJ2-5,.,.,TGTGCCAGCAGTTACTCAAGGGTCGAGACCCAGTACTTC,CASSYSRVETQYF
16,TRBV3-1,TRBJ1-4,.,.,TGTGCCAGCAGCCAAGAGCCGGGACAAGCTAATGAAAAACTGTTTTTT,CASSQEPGQANEKLFF
19,TRBV7-2,TRBJ2-3,.,.,TGTGCCAGCAGCTTAATATATCCGGAGGGGGCGGTGAAGACAGATACGCAGTATTTT,CASSLIYPEGAVKTDTQYF
15,TRBV12-5,TRBJ2-5,.,.,TGTGCTAGTGCCGCCACTAGCACCATAGGGGAGACCCAGTACTTC,CASAATSTIGETQYF
15,TRBV4-2,TRBJ2-5,.,.,TGTGCCAGCAGCCAAGATGGGAGAAATGGAGAGACCCAGTACTTC,CASSQDGRNGETQYF
15,TRBV7-2,TRBJ2-3,few,.,TGTGCCAGCAGCCCCAGGGTTGCTAGCACAGATACGCAGTATTTT,CASSPRVASTDTQYF
12,TRBV7-9,TRBJ2-5,few,.,TGTGCCAGCAGCTTAGTATCAGGGGTGAAGTACTTC,CASSLVSGVKYF
15,TRBV7-2,TRBJ2-7,.,TRBD2,TGTGCCAGCAGCTCGACACTAGCGGGGGGAAACGAGCAGTACTTC,CASSSTLAGGNEQYF
15,TRBV5-1,TRBJ1-2,few,TRBD1,TGCGCCAGCAGCTCGGCCGGGACAGGGGCCTATGGCTACACCTTC,CASSSAGTGAYGYTF